This T cell receptor (beta chain) was identified during a study of cytomegalovirus exposure and HLA in healthy donors. PCR used 60 Vbeta primers and 13 Jbeta primers. The data were produced by immunoSEQ multiplex PCR, yet TCRdb's version contains in-frame clones alone and is incomplete. The data show 100,000 to 150,000 clones, 15% seen once. The germline V gene has CDR1 GTSNPN and CDR2 SVGIG (reference sequence). V shed 4 bases and J shed 4 bases, with 13 bases lying between them. The CDR3 extends over 14 amino acids. V gene TRBV30 combines with J gene TRBJ2-2, with a tentative D call TRBD2 (6 bases). This sequence originates from a woman in her late teens or twenties in good health and CMV-seronegative. Sequenced: PBMCs. CDR3 amino acids: CAWTGDWVTGELFF. As DNA, the CDR3 is TGTGCCTGGACGGGGGACTGGGTCACCGGGGAGCTGTTTTTT. Supplemented by reference TRBV30 and TRBJ2-2, the full variable domain reads SQTIHQWPATLVQPVGSPLSLECTVEGTSNPNLYWYRQAAGRGLQLLFYSVGIGQISSEVPQNLSASRPQDRQFILSSKKLLLSDSGFYLCAWTGDWVTGELFFGEGSRLTVL.